One T cell receptor beta chain is described in this entry. Per the germline V gene, CDR1 is SGHDT and CDR2 is YYEEEE. This CDR3 contains 14 residues. Trimming took off 9 bases at V and 3 bases at J, with 18 bases between the two ends. The data were taken from a study of cytomegalovirus exposure and HLA in healthy donors. Vbeta (60) and Jbeta (13) primers were used in the PCR. The assay was immunoSEQ multiplex PCR, and TCRdb's table has in-frame clones only and misses some. Of some 110,000 clones listed, 70% to 80% are singletons. The sequenced sample was PBMCs. This chain connects TRBV5-6 to TRBJ1-1; perhaps TRBD1 as D (6 bases). The receptor was derived from a woman in her late teens or twenties in good health and CMV-seropositive. CDR3 sequence: CATERRGRDTEAFF. In nucleotides, the CDR3 is TGTGCCACCGAGCGCAGGGGCCGGGACACTGAAGCTTTCTTT.